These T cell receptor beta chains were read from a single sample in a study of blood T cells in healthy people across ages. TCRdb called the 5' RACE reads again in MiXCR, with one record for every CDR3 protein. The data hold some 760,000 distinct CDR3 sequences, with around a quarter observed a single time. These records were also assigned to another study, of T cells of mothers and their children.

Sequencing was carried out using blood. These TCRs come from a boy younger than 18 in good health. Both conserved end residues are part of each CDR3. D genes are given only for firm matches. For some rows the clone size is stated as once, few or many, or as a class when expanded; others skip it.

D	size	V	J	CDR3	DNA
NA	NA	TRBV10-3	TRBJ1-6	CAISREPYNSPLHF	TGTGCCATCAGCAGGGAACCTTATAATTCACCCCTCCACTTT
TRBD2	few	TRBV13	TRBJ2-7	CASSLGRGAGAYEQYF	TGTGCCAGCAGCTTAGGCCGGGGAGCGGGAGCCTACGAGCAGTACTTC
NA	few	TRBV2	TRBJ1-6	CASQGGLFTLHF	TGTGCCAGTCAAGGGGGATTGTTCACCCTCCACTTT
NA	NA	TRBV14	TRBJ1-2	CASSQLQGPLQF	TGTGCCAGCAGCCAATTGCAGGGCCCTTTGCAGTTC
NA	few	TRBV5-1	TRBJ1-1	CASSPEGQNTEAFF	TGCGCCAGCAGCCCCGAAGGCCAGAACACTGAAGCTTTCTTT
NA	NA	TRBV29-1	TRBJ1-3	CSVEGGTRGSGNTIYF	TGCAGCGTTGAAGGCGGGACACGGGGCTCTGGAAACACCATATATTTT
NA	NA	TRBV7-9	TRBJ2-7	CASSRGSSEQYF	TGTGCCAGCAGCCGAGGGTCCTCCGAGCAGTACTTC
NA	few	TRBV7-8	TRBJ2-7	CASRAKYEQYF	TGTGCCAGCAGAGCCAAGTACGAGCAGTACTTC
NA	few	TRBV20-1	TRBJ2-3	CSARANTDTQYF	TGCAGTGCTAGAGCAAACACAGATACGCAGTATTTT
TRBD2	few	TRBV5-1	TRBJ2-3	CASSLVLAGRADTQYF	TGCGCCAGCAGCTTGGTACTAGCGGGAAGGGCAGATACGCAGTATTTT